The 20 T cell receptor beta chains listed next were all sequenced from one sample in a study of blood T cell repertoires in COVID-19. Repertoires were generated with immunoSEQ multiplex PCR, while TCRdb's copy carries only in-frame clones and drops some. The top ten clones hold about 0.66% of a sample with roughly 200,000 clones, 90% of them seen once. Sequenced: peripheral blood. All receptors derive from a man in his fifties or sixties with acute or convalescent COVID-19.

J is TRBJ2-1 and V is TRBV7-3; TRBD1 matches 11 bases. V lost 7 bases and J lost 3; bases outside the gene matches: 5. Germline CDR1 reads SGHTA; CDR2 reads FQGTGA. The CDR3 length is 15 residues. CDR3 loop: CASTPGTGGYNEQFF. The CDR3 DNA is TGTGCCAGCACCCCGGGGACAGGGGGCTACAATGAGCAGTTCTTC.

The J gene is TRBJ1-1, the V gene TRBV4-2; 7 bases agree with TRBD1. V was clipped by 3 bases and J by 2 bases; unmatched bases: 9. The CDR3 extends over 16 amino acids. The germline V gene encodes CDR1 LGHNA and CDR2 YNFKEQ. The CDR3 loop is CASSHLGTVANTEAFF. The CDR3, as DNA: TGTGCCAGCAGCCACCTAGGGACAGTGGCTAACACTGAAGCTTTCTTT.

The genes are TRBV19 and TRBJ2-2; 9 nucleotides align to TRBD2. V lost 7 bases, J lost 5 bases, and 5 bases stayed unmatched. Per the germline V gene, CDR1 is LNHDA and CDR2 is SQIVND (reference sequence). The CDR3 sequence is 14 residues long. The CDR3 spells CASNPRGGTGELFF. CDR3 nucleotides: TGTGCCAGTAATCCGCGGGGGGGGACCGGGGAGCTGTTTTTT.

The genes are TRBV5-1 and TRBJ2-2, with TRBD1 matching over 9 bases. Germline trimming cut 4 bases from V and 6 bases from J; bases unmatched to any gene: 7. In germline, CDR1 is SGHRS, CDR2 YFSETQ. This CDR3 spans 15 amino acids. For the CDR3, the DNA is TGCGCCAGCAGCCCGAGGGGACAGGGATCCGGGGAGCTGTTTTTT. It encodes CASSPRGQGSGELFF. The full variable domain, completed using reference TRBV5-1 and TRBJ2-2, is KAGVTQTPRYLIKTRGQQVTLSCSPISGHRSVSWYQQTPGQGLQFLFEYFSETQRNKGNFPGRFSGRQFSNSRSEMNVSTLELGDSALYLCASSPRGQGSGELFFGEGSRLTVL.

The chain is built from TRBV4-1 and TRBJ2-3, with a possible D match to TRBD2 (7 bases). Germline V gene sequence: CDR1 MGHRA, CDR2 YSYEKL. This CDR3 has 17 amino acids. V was pared by 4 bases and J by 0 bases, with 17 bases between. The DNA for the CDR3 is TGCGCCAGCAGCCCCCAAGACCGGGGGGCAAGCACAGATACGCAGTATTTT. This translates into CASSPQDRGASTDTQYF.

The rearrangement uses TRBV10-3 and TRBJ2-7; no firm D call. Trimming took 4 bases from V and 4 from J, leaving 8 bases between them. The CDR3 loop spans 12 amino acids. Per the germline V gene, CDR1 is ENHRY and CDR2 is SYGVKD. CDR3 sequence: CAISVSQYEQYF. The CDR3 nucleotides are TGTGCCATCAGTGTTTCGCAGTACGAGCAGTACTTC.

The chain employs TRBV28 and TRBJ1-2, with D perhaps matching TRBD1 (5 bases). With 2 bases removed from V and 5 bases from J, the gap between germline ends came to 12 bases. The CDR3 is 14 residues long. Germline CDR1 reads MDHEN; CDR2 reads SYDVKM. CDR3 sequence (DNA): TGTGCCAGCAGTTTACTTCTGGGGCCTTATGGCTACACCTTC. Encoded protein: CASSLLLGPYGYTF.

The chain uses TRBV29-1 and TRBJ2-1; TRBD2 might be the D (6 bases). This CDR3 is built from 14 residues. Per the germline V gene, CDR1 is SQVTM and CDR2 is ANQGSEA. V gave up 7 bases and J gave up 1 base, with 14 bases separating them. The CDR3 DNA is TGCAGCGCCCCCGGGGAGGTGTCCTACAATGAGCAGTTCTTC. Translated, it gives CSAPGEVSYNEQFF.

V and J are TRBV5-5 and TRBJ2-5, with 8 bases that match TRBD2. This CDR3 is built from 13 residues. Looked up from germline, CDR1 is SGHKS and CDR2 is YYEKEE (reference sequence). J lost 3 bases, V lost 4 bases, and 2 bases had no gene match. Here the CDR3 reads CASSPGGEETQYF. DNA for the CDR3: TGTGCCAGCAGCCCGGGAGGGGAAGAGACCCAGTACTTC.

This rearrangement joins TRBV13 to TRBJ2-3, with D unresolved. CDR3 size: 13 residues. In germline, CDR1 is PRHDT, CDR2 FYEKMQ (reference sequence). Trimming left V 1 base short and J 5 bases short, with 7 bases between. The CDR3 region is CASSLEAEDTQYF. CDR3 DNA: TGTGCCAGCAGCTTAGAGGCGGAAGATACGCAGTATTTT.

This clone was counted only a few times. The chain joins TRBV4-2 to TRBJ1-3, with D hard to call. CDR3 length: 19 residues. The V end was cut by 1 base, the J end by 3 bases, with 22 bases between. Germline V gene data show CDR1 as LGHNA and CDR2 as YNFKEQ. The CDR3 DNA reads as TGTGCCAGCAGCCAAGTCACTTTAGGCCGGAGGACCTTTGGAAACACCATATATTTT. Amino acids: CASSQVTLGRRTFGNTIYF.

This sequence joins TRBV15 and TRBJ2-7; unclear D gene. Germline V CDR1 and CDR2: LNHNV, YYDKDF (reference sequence). Trimming removed 0 bases from V and 2 bases from J, with 8 bases in between. CDR3 length: 14 amino acids. The CDR3 is CATSRDWQAYEQYF. The CDR3 DNA sequence: TGTGCCACCAGCAGAGATTGGCAGGCCTACGAGCAGTACTTC.

The chain combines TRBV4-1 with TRBJ1-4, with TRBD1 matching over 9 bases. Germline trimming cut 3 bases from V and 3 bases from J; bases unmatched to any gene: 11. Germline V gene data show CDR1 as MGHRA and CDR2 as YSYEKL. The CDR3 has 18 residues. Here the CDR3 reads CASSQTPGQGGANEKLFF. CDR3 coding DNA: TGCGCCAGCAGCCAGACCCCGGGACAGGGTGGGGCTAATGAAAAACTGTTTTTT.

V and J are TRBV7-2 and TRBJ2-1; D is possibly TRBD1 (6 bases). The CDR3 covers 13 residues. Trimming pared 4 bases from V and 3 bases from J, leaving 7 bases between. The germline gives CDR1 SGHTA, CDR2 FQGNSA. In nucleotides, the CDR3 is TGTGCCAGCAGCTGGGACAACTACAATGAGCAGTTCTTC. Translation: CASSWDNYNEQFF.

This clone was recorded a few times. The rearrangement joins TRBV7-9 to TRBJ2-2; 7 bases agree with TRBD1. This CDR3 has 15 amino acids. The germline V gene has CDR1 SEHNR and CDR2 FQNEAQ (reference sequence). With 1 base clipped from V and 1 base from J, the junction kept 0 bases outside the gene matches. CDR3 in DNA: TGTGCCAGCAGCTTAGGGGACAGGAACACCGGGGAGCTGTTTTTT. This translates into CASSLGDRNTGELFF.

This rearrangement joins TRBV24-1 to TRBJ1-2; D not resolved. The germline gives CDR1 KGHDR, CDR2 SFDVKD. The CDR3 is 14 amino acids. Between the trimmed V and J ends, which lost 5 bases and 5 bases, there was a span of 14 bases. CDR3 DNA: TGTGCCACCAGTGGAAACTTCCTAGGATATGGCTACACCTTC. This codes for CATSGNFLGYGYTF.

J is TRBJ2-7 and V is TRBV28; TRBD2 is a possible D gene (7 bases). Germline CDR1 is MDHEN and CDR2 is SYDVKM. V shed 2 bases and J shed 7 bases, with 15 bases lying between them. This CDR3 comprises 14 residues. The CDR3 region is CASSLPGGLGEQYV. For the CDR3, the DNA is TGTGCCAGCAGTTTACCGGGGGGCTTGGGTGAGCAGTACGTC.

V usage is TRBV5-1 and J usage is TRBJ2-5, with 8 bases that match TRBD1. V was clipped by 2 bases and J by 2 bases; unmatched bases: 5. This CDR3 has 15 residues. Germline CDR1 and CDR2: SGHRS and YFSETQ. The CDR3 spells CASSFLRQGQETQYF. The CDR3 DNA is TGCGCCAGCAGCTTTCTCCGACAGGGGCAAGAGACCCAGTACTTC.

The chain joins TRBV11-2 to TRBJ2-2, with no clear D. Trimming took 2 bases from V and 0 from J, leaving 13 bases between them. CDR1 SGHAT and CDR2 FQNNGV come from the germline V gene. This CDR3 comprises 17 residues. CDR3 loop: CASSLIPGPANTGELFF. The CDR3 DNA reads as TGTGCCAGCAGCTTAATCCCAGGCCCAGCGAACACCGGGGAGCTGTTTTTT.

The table lists this clone with a few counts. The chain recombines TRBV18 with TRBJ1-1, with unresolved D. From germline, CDR1 is KGHSH and CDR2 LQKENI. The germline V and J ends were trimmed by 7 bases and 3 bases, with 15 bases remaining between them. The CDR3 runs to 14 residues. The CDR3 DNA sequence: TGTGCCAGCTTACCCCGGGTTCGGGACACTGAAGCTTTCTTT. The encoded protein is CASLPRVRDTEAFF.